Listed here is a single TCR beta chain. What this receptor recognizes is not known. Within one base of it there is no much larger clone, and no base qualities were kept. This entry is derived from a study of cytomegalovirus exposure and HLA in healthy donors (dated by TCRdb to 2016 to 2017). In terms of the full investigation: According to a later analysis, one platform produced both the 120 validation repertoires and the approximately 600 repertoires of the first cohort. The study combined high-throughput TCR immunosequencing, statistical association of individual TCRs with disease status, and machine learning to predict cytomegalovirus infection status. The aim of the study was to test whether cataloging public T cell receptors could identify signatures of past pathogen exposure. Along with the roughly 700-subject first cohort, a separate validation cohort of over a hundred different subjects was used.

The method behind the library was the immunoSEQ multiplex PCR assay. The paper's data handling went like this. To diagnose cytomegalovirus status from the catalog of TCR beta chain sequences, a statistical classification framework was built. Entries here come from immuneACCESS through TCRdb and include only in-frame sequences with V and J called. Some clones fail to appear in such tables; in the studies checked, an unresolved V gene covers under half of the shortfall, and the cause of the remainder is unknown. V and J calls and clone size are copied from that table; D and trimming were computed from the DNA. Counted in this sample were about 110,000 clones; approximately 87% of them appeared once. Roughly 1.4% of the sample is in the top ten clones. Beyond this particular receptor, the publication reports: A total of fewer than 200 TCR beta chains were listed by the study as associated with cytomegalovirus. Cytomegalovirus status was reported to be diagnosed by the classifier with high specificity and sensitivity in both the original and validation cohorts. A later analysis had no HLA typing for the validation cohort, so co-occurrence there was scored across all 110 or so repertoires. A few of the identified cytomegalovirus-associated TCR beta chains were confirmed in vitro to be specific for cytomegalovirus antigens. While some public TCRs were present in many individuals, most TCR sequences turned up only very rarely across donors. The authors suggested that the approach could potentially be generalized to other disease states and immunological phenotypes. In a later analysis, TCRs clustered in the first cohort were found to also tend to co-occur in the approximately 110 validation repertoires, with about 94% of cluster scores above 0.

Donors formed part of the validation cohort, which comprised 120 subjects and was distinct from the first cohort of roughly 600 subjects. Looking up the germline V gene (reference sequence) yields CDR1 LNHDA and CDR2 SQIVND. Trimming takes 5 bases from V and 4 bases from J, and the germline ends sit 12 bases apart. Spanning cysteine to phenylalanine, the CDR3 consists of 14 amino acids. Only CDR3 DNA remains: 42 bases, in frame from the first base. Material for sequencing was PBMCs. The TCR sequence derives from a woman in her twenties or thirties in good health and CMV-seropositive. This sequence uses TRBV19 and TRBJ1-5, with no D gene named confidently. The CDR3 region: CASSRLERNQPQHF. The nucleotides are TGTGCCAGTAGTCGACTGGAGCGGAATCAGCCCCAGCATTTT.